This TCR beta chain was profiled in a study of T cell repertoires in cytomegalovirus infection. The wider study: Through public TCR beta signatures, both CMV infection and matching HLA type were indicated. General study findings and limits: CMV carriers with the relevant HLA were identified by cumulative public TCR beta family frequency.

The CDR3 is 15 amino acids. Germline lookup yields CDR1 SGHTA and CDR2 FQGNSA. V lost 1 base and J 4 bases, leaving 11 bases between the germline ends. TCRdb fed the reads into MiXCR, producing one record per CDR3 protein. The data contain some 450,000 distinct CDR3 sequences, approximately 32% of them singletons. This clonotype was seen repeatedly, ten times or more. What it recognizes is unknown. This rearrangement joins TRBV7-2 to TRBJ1-5; D unresolved. Sample: PBMCs. The origin of this receptor is a human donor in good health (CMV status not recorded). Some clones in this sample may be carry-over from other donors' samples. CDR3: CASSLVRDGNQPQHF. CDR3 coding DNA: TGTGCCAGCAGCTTAGTCCGGGATGGGAATCAGCCCCAGCATTTT.